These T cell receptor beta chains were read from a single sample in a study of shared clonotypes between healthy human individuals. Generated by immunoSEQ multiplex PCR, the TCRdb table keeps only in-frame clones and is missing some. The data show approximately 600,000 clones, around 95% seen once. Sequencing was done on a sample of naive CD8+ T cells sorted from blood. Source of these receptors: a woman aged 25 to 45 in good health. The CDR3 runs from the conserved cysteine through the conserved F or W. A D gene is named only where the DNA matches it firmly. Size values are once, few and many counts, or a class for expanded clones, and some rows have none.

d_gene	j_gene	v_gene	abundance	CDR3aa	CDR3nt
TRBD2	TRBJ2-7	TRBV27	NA	CASSLGTSGRMPYEQYF	TGTGCCAGCAGTCTAGGGACTAGCGGGAGAATGCCCTACGAGCAGTACTTC
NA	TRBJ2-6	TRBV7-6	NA	CASSLPWAGANVLTF	TGTGCCAGCAGTTTACCCTGGGCTGGGGCCAACGTCCTGACTTTC
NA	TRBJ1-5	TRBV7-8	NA	CASSLQERSNQPQHF	TGTGCCAGCAGCTTACAGGAGCGGAGCAATCAGCCCCAGCATTTT
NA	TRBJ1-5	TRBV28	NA	CASSLGSNQPQHF	TGTGCCAGCAGTTTAGGTAGCAATCAGCCCCAGCATTTT
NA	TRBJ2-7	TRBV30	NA	CAWSVQYEQYF	TGTGCCTGGAGTGTACAGTACGAGCAGTACTTC
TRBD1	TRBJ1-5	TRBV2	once	CASKGIGQGGTYSNQPQHF	TGTGCCAGCAAGGGAATTGGGCAGGGGGGAACGTATAGCAATCAGCCCCAGCATTTT
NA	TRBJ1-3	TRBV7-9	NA	CASSHAQGPSGNTIYF	TGTGCCAGCAGCCACGCACAGGGCCCCTCTGGAAACACCATATATTTT
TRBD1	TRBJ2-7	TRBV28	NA	CASSITGTGGEEQYF	TGTGCCAGCAGTATAACCGGGACAGGGGGGGAGGAGCAGTACTTC
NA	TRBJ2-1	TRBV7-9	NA	CASSDYHERGNEQFF	TGTGCCAGCAGCGATTATCATGAGAGGGGCAATGAGCAGTTCTTC
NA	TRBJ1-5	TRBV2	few	CASSESHNQPQHF	TGTGCCAGCAGTGAATCTCACAATCAGCCCCAGCATTTT
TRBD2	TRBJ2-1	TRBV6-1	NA	CASSGGGTSGRGNEQFF	TGTGCCAGCAGTGGGGGTGGTACTAGCGGGAGAGGGAATGAGCAGTTCTTC
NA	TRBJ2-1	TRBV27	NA	CASSLNRVHEQFF	TGTGCCAGCAGTTTGAACAGGGTTCATGAGCAGTTCTTC
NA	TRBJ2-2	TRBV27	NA	CASSSSGELFF	TGTGCCAGCAGTTCCAGCGGGGAGCTGTTTTTT
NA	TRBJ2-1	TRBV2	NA	CASSEAGGINYNEQFF	TGTGCCAGCAGTGAAGCAGGGGGTATCAACTACAATGAGCAGTTCTTC
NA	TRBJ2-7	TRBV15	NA	CATGAGHSYEQYF	TGTGCCACCGGGGCAGGCCACTCCTACGAGCAGTACTTC
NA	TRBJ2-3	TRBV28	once	CASSSRQEPDTQYF	TGTGCCAGCAGTTCTCGACAGGAGCCAGATACGCAGTATTTT
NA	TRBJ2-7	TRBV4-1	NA	CASSPTTWYEQYF	TGCGCCAGCAGCCCAACTACCTGGTACGAGCAGTACTTC
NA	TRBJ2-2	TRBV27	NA	CASSLLSGELFF	TGTGCCAGCAGTTTGTTGTCCGGGGAGCTGTTTTTT
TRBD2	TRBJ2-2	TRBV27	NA	CASSFLLAGGPDTGELFF	TGTGCCAGCAGTTTTTTATTAGCGGGAGGGCCAGACACCGGGGAGCTGTTTTTT
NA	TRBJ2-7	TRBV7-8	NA	CASSDIDEQYF	TGTGCCAGCAGCGATATAGACGAGCAGTACTTC
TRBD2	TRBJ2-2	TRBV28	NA	CASQVGRGGELFF	TGTGCCAGCCAAGTCGGGAGGGGCGGGGAGCTGTTTTTT
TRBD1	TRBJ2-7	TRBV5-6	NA	CASSLQGTYYEQYF	TGTGCCAGCAGCCTACAGGGGACCTACTACGAGCAGTACTTC
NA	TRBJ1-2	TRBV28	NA	CASSLIGEDGYTF	TGTGCCAGCAGTTTGATTGGCGAAGATGGCTACACCTTC
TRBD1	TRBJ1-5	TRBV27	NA	CASSSHPGGDNQPQHF	TGTGCCAGCAGTTCGCACCCAGGGGGGGACAATCAGCCCCAGCATTTT
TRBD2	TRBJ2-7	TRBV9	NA	CASSVAGTSFDEQYF	TGTGCCAGCAGCGTAGCAGGGACTAGTTTCGACGAGCAGTACTTC
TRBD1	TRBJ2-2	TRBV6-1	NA	CASSEGDRYTGELFF	TGTGCCAGCAGTGAAGGGGACAGATACACCGGGGAGCTGTTTTTT
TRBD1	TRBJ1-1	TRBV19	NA	CASSPDRGRVTEAFF	TGTGCCAGTAGTCCGGACAGGGGGCGCGTCACTGAAGCTTTCTTT
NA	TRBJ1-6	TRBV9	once	CASSTQGISYNSPLHF	TGTGCCAGCAGCACCCAGGGTATCTCCTATAATTCACCCCTCCACTTT
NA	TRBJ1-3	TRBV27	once	CATADISGNTIYF	TGTGCCACCGCGGACATCTCTGGAAACACCATATATTTT
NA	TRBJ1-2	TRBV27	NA	CASSLSRKGGLYYGYTF	TGTGCCAGCAGTTTATCGAGAAAAGGGGGTTTGTACTATGGCTACACCTTC
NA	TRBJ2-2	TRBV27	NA	CASSLLGTGELFF	TGTGCCAGCAGTTTATTGGGGACCGGGGAGCTGTTTTTT
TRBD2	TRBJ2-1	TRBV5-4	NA	CASSHEWEGMNNEQFF	TGTGCCAGCAGCCACGAGTGGGAGGGGATGAACAATGAGCAGTTCTTC
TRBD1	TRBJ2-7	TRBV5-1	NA	CASSLSGTGGEQYF	TGCGCCAGCAGCTTGTCCGGGACAGGGGGCGAGCAGTACTTC
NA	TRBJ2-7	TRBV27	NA	CASSPDRAGEQYF	TGTGCCAGCAGTCCGGATCGGGCGGGCGAGCAGTACTTC
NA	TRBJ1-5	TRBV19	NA	CASTPEDTGNQPQHF	TGTGCCAGTACCCCTGAGGACACGGGAAATCAGCCCCAGCATTTT
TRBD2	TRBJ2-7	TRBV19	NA	CASSGLSPSSGSYEQYF	TGTGCCAGTAGTGGCCTTTCCCCCTCCAGCGGGAGCTACGAGCAGTACTTC
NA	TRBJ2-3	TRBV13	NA	CASSRGVEVSTDTQYF	TGTGCCAGCAGCAGGGGAGTGGAAGTCAGCACAGATACGCAGTATTTT
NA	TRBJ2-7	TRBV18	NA	CASSPPERGPHEQYF	TGTGCCAGCTCACCACCGGAAAGGGGTCCCCACGAGCAGTACTTC
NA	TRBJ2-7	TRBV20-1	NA	CSARSSYEQYF	TGCAGTGCAAGAAGCTCCTACGAGCAGTACTTC
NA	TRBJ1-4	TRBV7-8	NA	CASSPPPTRAGNEKLFF	TGTGCCAGCAGCCCACCCCCGACCAGGGCCGGTAATGAAAAACTGTTTTTT
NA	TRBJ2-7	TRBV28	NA	CASSPTSYEQYF	TGTGCCAGCAGTCCTACCTCCTACGAGCAGTACTTC
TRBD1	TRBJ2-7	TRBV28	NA	CASSFDRDYEQYF	TGTGCCAGCAGTTTTGACAGGGACTACGAGCAGTACTTC
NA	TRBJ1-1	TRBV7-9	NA	CASSATGYTEAFF	TGTGCCAGCAGCGCGACGGGATACACTGAAGCTTTCTTT
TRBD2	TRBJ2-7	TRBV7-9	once	CASSLVAGGEQYF	TGTGCCAGCAGCTTAGTAGCGGGGGGCGAGCAGTACTTC
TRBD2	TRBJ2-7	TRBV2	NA	CASSEGLAGGPYEQYF	TGTGCCAGCAGCGAGGGACTAGCGGGAGGGCCCTACGAGCAGTACTTC
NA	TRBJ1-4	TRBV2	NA	CASSESGGTHAGEKLFF	TGTGCCAGCAGTGAGAGCGGAGGGACGCACGCAGGTGAAAAACTGTTTTTT
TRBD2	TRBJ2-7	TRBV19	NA	CASKRLAGGNVTYEQYF	TGTGCCAGTAAAAGGCTAGCGGGAGGGAATGTGACCTACGAGCAGTACTTC
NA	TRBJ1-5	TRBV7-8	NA	CASSQLGGERPQHF	TGTGCCAGCAGCCAGTTGGGGGGCGAGCGGCCCCAGCATTTT
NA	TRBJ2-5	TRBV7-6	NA	CASSTGHFQETQYF	TGTGCCAGCAGCACCGGACATTTCCAAGAGACCCAGTACTTC
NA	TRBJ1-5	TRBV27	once	CASSQTVGADQPQHF	TGTGCCAGCAGTCAAACCGTAGGGGCGGATCAGCCCCAGCATTTT
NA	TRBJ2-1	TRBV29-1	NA	CSVEDRWREQFF	TGCAGCGTTGAAGATCGGTGGAGGGAGCAGTTCTTC
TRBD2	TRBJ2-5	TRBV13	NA	CASSPGLAGLRETQYF	TGTGCCAGCAGCCCCGGACTAGCGGGATTGAGGGAGACCCAGTACTTC
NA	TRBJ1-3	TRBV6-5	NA	CASSYSDVLSGNTIYF	TGTGCCAGCAGTTACTCGGACGTGCTCTCTGGAAACACCATATATTTT
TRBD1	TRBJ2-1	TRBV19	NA	CASTQTGGPVNEQFF	TGTGCCAGTACACAGACAGGGGGCCCTGTTAATGAGCAGTTCTTC